The rows below give T cell receptor beta chains drawn from one sample of a study of T cells in Graves' hyperthyroidism and ophthalmopathy. TCRdb redid the calling of the multiplex PCR reads with MiXCR, one entry per CDR3 protein. Among some 570,000 distinct CDR3 sequences listed, under 20% were seen once. The sequenced sample consisted of blood. The receptor set was obtained from a woman younger than 35 with Graves' ophthalmopathy. Each CDR3 is given with its conserved first and last residue. Fields, in order: V gene, J gene, clone size, D gene, CDR3 DNA, CDR3 protein. A D gene is named only where the DNA matches it firmly. The listing skips clone size in some rows; elsewhere it reads once, few, many or a size class.

V gene: TRBV6-2/TRBV6-3; J gene: TRBJ2-2; clone size: -; D gene: -; CDR3 DNA: TGTGCCAGCAGTCTCCGGAGGGCCGATGGGTCCGGGGAGCTGTTTTTT; CDR3 protein: CASSLRRADGSGELFF
V gene: TRBV27; J gene: TRBJ1-2; clone size: few; D gene: -; CDR3 DNA: TGTGCCAGCAGTTCCTCCAACAGGGCCGATGGCTACACCTTC; CDR3 protein: CASSSSNRADGYTF
V gene: TRBV12-3/TRBV12-4; J gene: TRBJ1-2; clone size: few; D gene: TRBD1; CDR3 DNA: TGTGCCAGCAGCCTAGGACAGGGGGAAATCACGAACTATGGCTACACCTTC; CDR3 protein: CASSLGQGEITNYGYTF
V gene: TRBV12-3/TRBV12-4; J gene: TRBJ1-1; clone size: many; D gene: TRBD1; CDR3 DNA: TGTGCCAGCAGCTTTAGACAGGGGGCGAACACTGAAGCTTTCTTT; CDR3 protein: CASSFRQGANTEAFF
V gene: TRBV20-1; J gene: TRBJ1-6; clone size: few; D gene: TRBD1; CDR3 DNA: TGCAGTGCTAGTAAGGACAGGGAGTTCTCACCCCTCCACTTT; CDR3 protein: CSASKDREFSPLHF
V gene: TRBV12-3/TRBV12-4; J gene: TRBJ2-1; clone size: many; D gene: -; CDR3 DNA: TGTGCCAGCAGCCAACCCTCGACAGGCCCCAATGAGCAGTTCTTC; CDR3 protein: CASSQPSTGPNEQFF
V gene: TRBV30; J gene: TRBJ2-6; clone size: few; D gene: -; CDR3 DNA: TGTGTCTGGAGTGTTCGTTCGGCTGGGGCCAACGTCCTGACTTTC; CDR3 protein: CVWSVRSAGANVLTF
V gene: TRBV20-1; J gene: TRBJ2-5; clone size: many; D gene: -; CDR3 DNA: TGCAGTGCCAGACCCCGAGGGACCCAGTACTTC; CDR3 protein: CSARPRGTQYF
V gene: TRBV2; J gene: TRBJ1-5; clone size: -; D gene: -; CDR3 DNA: TGTGCCAGCAGTGAAGCGCCTCAGCCCCAGCATTTT; CDR3 protein: CASSEAPQPQHF
V gene: TRBV20-1; J gene: TRBJ2-3; clone size: few; D gene: TRBD2; CDR3 DNA: TGCAGTGCTAGAGATCAGAAACTAGCGAATACGCAGTATTTT; CDR3 protein: CSARDQKLANTQYF
V gene: TRBV19; J gene: TRBJ2-7; clone size: -; D gene: -; CDR3 DNA: TGTGCCAGTAGCAAAGGAGGGTCCAGAGCTTACGAGCAGTACTTC; CDR3 protein: CASSKGGSRAYEQYF
V gene: TRBV7-9; J gene: TRBJ2-3; clone size: many; D gene: -; CDR3 DNA: TGTGCCAGCAGCGCAAGAAGGGGGTCGCCAGATACGCAGTATTTT; CDR3 protein: CASSARRGSPDTQYF
V gene: TRBV27; J gene: TRBJ1-3; clone size: -; D gene: -; CDR3 DNA: TGTGCCAGCAGTTTATACAGCGGACAGCTCTCTGGAAACACCATATATTTT; CDR3 protein: CASSLYSGQLSGNTIYF
V gene: TRBV12-3/TRBV12-4; J gene: TRBJ2-3; clone size: few; D gene: -; CDR3 DNA: TGTGCCAGCAGCACAGGTTACACAGATACGCAGTATTTT; CDR3 protein: CASSTGYTDTQYF
V gene: TRBV5-6; J gene: TRBJ2-3; clone size: -; D gene: -; CDR3 DNA: TGTGCCACGGGGTGGGCCCTCGGAGATACGCAGTATTTT; CDR3 protein: CATGWALGDTQYF
V gene: TRBV2; J gene: TRBJ1-5; clone size: many; D gene: -; CDR3 DNA: TGTGCCAGCGGGGGGGTAGGGTATAGCAATCAGCCCCAGCATTTT; CDR3 protein: CASGGVGYSNQPQHF
V gene: TRBV27; J gene: TRBJ1-5; clone size: many; D gene: -; CDR3 DNA: TGTGCCAGCAGTTTAGCCCCACGGGGCAATCAGCCCCAGCATTTT; CDR3 protein: CASSLAPRGNQPQHF
V gene: TRBV28; J gene: TRBJ2-7; clone size: -; D gene: -; CDR3 DNA: TGTGCCAGCAATTTACGCTCCGCATACGAGCAGTACTTC; CDR3 protein: CASNLRSAYEQYF
V gene: TRBV4-3; J gene: TRBJ1-5; clone size: -; D gene: -; CDR3 DNA: TGCGCCAGCAGCCAAGAATTGGATCAGCCCCAGCATTTT; CDR3 protein: CASSQELDQPQHF
V gene: TRBV10-3; J gene: TRBJ1-2; clone size: -; D gene: -; CDR3 DNA: TGTGCCATCAGTGAGTCTGGGCAGGCGGTCTATGGCTACACCTTC; CDR3 protein: CAISESGQAVYGYTF
V gene: TRBV20-1; J gene: TRBJ2-7; clone size: few; D gene: -; CDR3 DNA: TGCAGTGCTAGAAACCAGGGAGGTGACGAGCAGTACTTC; CDR3 protein: CSARNQGGDEQYF
V gene: TRBV5-4; J gene: TRBJ2-7; clone size: once; D gene: TRBD1; CDR3 DNA: TGTGCCAGCAGCCATCGGACAGGGACCTACGAGCAGTACTTC; CDR3 protein: CASSHRTGTYEQYF
V gene: TRBV24-1; J gene: TRBJ2-1; clone size: -; D gene: -; CDR3 DNA: TGTGCCACCGGGCAGGCAGCTTCCTACAATGAGCAGTTCTTC; CDR3 protein: CATGQAASYNEQFF
V gene: TRBV5-1; J gene: TRBJ2-7; clone size: -; D gene: -; CDR3 DNA: TGCGCCAGCAGCCCCCAAACCCTCGAGCAGTACTTC; CDR3 protein: CASSPQTLEQYF
V gene: TRBV28; J gene: TRBJ1-6; clone size: -; D gene: -; CDR3 DNA: TGTGCCAGCAGTTCGGGCAGGGCCGTTAATTCACCCCTCCACTTT; CDR3 protein: CASSSGRAVNSPLHF
V gene: TRBV7-3; J gene: TRBJ2-6; clone size: few; D gene: -; CDR3 DNA: TGTGCCAGCAGCTTCGCCGGGGCCAACGTCCTGACTTTC; CDR3 protein: CASSFAGANVLTF